This T cell receptor beta chain emerged from a study of cytomegalovirus exposure and HLA in healthy donors. Study in general: The platform used for the roughly 130 validation repertoires matched that of the roughly 670 first-cohort repertoires, a later analysis reported.

Produced via immunoSEQ multiplex PCR; TCRdb's table is partial and in-frame only. Seen here are about 58,000 clones, over 85% observed once, and the top ten hold 1% to 1.2%. Study-wide results and limits: The study flagged 150 to 200 TCR beta chains as cytomegalovirus-associated. Most TCR sequences were rare, but some public TCRs occurred in many donors.

Concerning this clone: Its antigen is currently unknown.

Sequenced sample: PBMCs. The sequence was obtained from a man younger than 35 in good health and CMV-seronegative.

This CDR3 is CASSSYEAFF. The CDR3 bases are TGTGCCAGCAGCTCTTATGAAGCTTTCTTT. The rearrangement joins TRBV28 to TRBJ1-1; D unresolved. CDR1 is MDHEN and CDR2 is SYDVKM in the germline V gene. This CDR3 has 10 residues. Trimming cost V 6 bases and J 7 bases, with 6 bases left between them.